The clone carrying this T cell receptor beta chain was seen many times. The antigen is not known. Time point denoted: persistent/refractory GD, antithyroid drugs over 5 years with positive TRAb. The TCR library used RNA extracted from PBMCs. TCR beta libraries were built with iRepertoire HTBI primers and Arm-PCR of CDR3 regions. TCRdb redid the calling of the multiplex PCR reads with MiXCR, one entry per CDR3 protein. The table has roughly 300,000 distinct CDR3 sequences, 15% to 20% seen once; the top ten hold about 29%. The data derive from a study of regulatory T cells in long-lasting Graves disease. Study-level findings and limits: Persistent disease showed a preference for TRBV28, TRBJ1-2 and TRBJ2-5.

The germline gives CDR1 SQVTM, CDR2 ANQGSEA. V was shortened by 7 bases and J by 4 bases, with 10 bases between the two germline ends. The CDR3 has 11 amino acids. This receptor was taken from a female donor with Graves disease. V gene TRBV29-1 combines with J gene TRBJ1-1, with unresolved D. The source material was peripheral blood mononuclear cells (PBMCs), sampled when the disease was refractory, from a patient treated with antithyroid drugs. In DNA form, the CDR3 reads TGCAGCGGACGGCGAACCACTGAAGCTTTCTTT. Its translation is CSGRRTTEAFF.